The rows below give T cell receptor beta chains drawn from one sample of a study of T cells expressing NK-cell markers. No DNA is given; TCRdb re-called the 5' RACE reads and lists each CDR3 protein once. In total, the table holds 350,000 to 400,000 distinct CDR3 sequences. Sequencing was done on a sample of blood T cells: a sorted CD56 or NKG2C T cell subset, CD4+ or CD8+ T cells, or bulk PBMC T cells (not recorded which). These TCRs come from a woman in her forties or fifties in good health. Both conserved end residues are part of each CDR3.

V gene	J gene	CDR3 protein
TRBV4-1	TRBJ2-1	CASSQDEGANRFF
TRBV12-3/TRBV12-4	TRBJ2-1	CASRVLTSGSYNEQFF
TRBV29-1	TRBJ1-2	CSVGNNYGYTF
TRBV20-1	TRBJ2-1	CSAISPGGESSYNEQFF
TRBV20-1	TRBJ2-2	CSVPLGPGELFF
TRBV13	TRBJ1-2	CASSRRTFGYTF
TRBV5-1	TRBJ2-1	CASSIGGSLSYNEQFF
TRBV6-1	TRBJ2-5	CASRGQWETQYF
TRBV12-3/TRBV12-4	TRBJ1-4	CASSASYGKLFF
TRBV20-1	TRBJ1-3	CSARDVNRNTIYF
TRBV2	TRBJ2-5	CASASSRQETQYF
TRBV20-1	TRBJ2-1	CSAELAGPSYNEQFF
TRBV6-6	TRBJ2-3	CASGTGATDTQYF
TRBV27	TRBJ2-1	CASSLSGTYNEQFF
TRBV27	TRBJ1-2	CASSPRVNYGYTF
TRBV27	TRBJ2-3	CAIWVGGQADSTDTQYF
TRBV7-9	TRBJ1-5	CASSPTGAREPQHF
TRBV2	TRBJ2-1	CASRGVVNEQFF
TRBV19	TRBJ1-1	CASSIEVRDKDTEAFF
TRBV4-1	TRBJ2-7	CASSQDAGGEMRNEQYF
TRBV25-1	TRBJ1-3	CASHPGGSGNTIYF
TRBV7-8	TRBJ1-3	CASSLRPLTGRRIVGNTIYF
TRBV29-1	TRBJ2-7	CSVRLVNYEQYF
TRBV11-2	TRBJ2-2	CASSLLSPVSGRELFF
TRBV7-2	TRBJ2-1	CASSLGPSGRKGEQFF
TRBV5-1	TRBJ2-3	CASSLDRTSTDTQYF
TRBV20-1	TRBJ2-1	CSAYERLSYNEQFF
TRBV7-2	TRBJ1-2	CASSIQAYYGYTF
TRBV7-9	TRBJ2-7	CASSSADRPSYEQYF
TRBV5-6	TRBJ2-2	CASSLAGRYTGELFF
TRBV20-1	TRBJ2-1	CSASWTTNNNEQFF
TRBV7-2	TRBJ2-2	CASSLRGLAGGVNTGELFF